The clone carrying this T cell receptor (beta chain) has a single count. Its antigen remains unknown. This entry is derived from a study of CD8 T cells in Susac syndrome. The authors carried out high-throughput sequencing of TCR beta. They applied it to CD8+ and CD4+ T cells obtained from blood. General study results and limits: Clonal expansion involving Susac CD8+ cells peaked in TEMRA cells and active patients.

RNA, at about 0.45 to 1 ug, was reverse transcribed with random hexamers. The amplification used immunoSEQ multiplex PCR on TCR beta CDR3; it spanned 54 Vbeta and 13 Jbeta. Each CDR3 protein gets one entry after TCRdb re-called the immunoSEQ multiplex PCR reads with MiXCR. In the table there are fewer than 60,000 distinct CDR3 sequences, approximately 95% of which are singletons. Germline V gives CDR1 WSHSY, CDR2 SAAADI. V gave up 6 bases and J gave up 8 bases; unmatched junction bases: 7. The CDR3 is 14 amino acids. This TCR derives from a human donor with Susac syndrome. Input material: CD8+ T cells from PBMCs. This chain joins TRBV10-2 and TRBJ2-3; 11 bases line up with TRBD2. CDR3 region: CASSLAGGQGTQYF. DNA for the CDR3: TGCGCCAGCAGCTTAGCGGGGGGGCAGGGTACGCAGTATTTT.